The 7 T cell receptor beta chains below come from one sample, sequenced in a study of blood T cells in healthy people across ages. A second about 7 to 11 cycle PCR used barcoded and J-beta primers. TCRdb re-derived calls from the 5' RACE reads in MiXCR, one entry per CDR3 protein. The sample shows 450,000 to 700,000 distinct CDR3 sequences, 27% of them seen only once. The sequenced sample was blood. The receptor source for this set is a woman in her 70s in good health.

The chain carries TRBV28 and TRBJ2-6, with D unclear. Germline V gene sequence: CDR1 MDHEN, CDR2 SYDVKM. Trimming removed 3 bases at V and 2 bases at J, with 11 bases between. The CDR3 spans 16 residues. CDR3 sequence reads: CASSFIGSAGANVLTF. DNA for the CDR3: TGTGCCAGCAGTTTTATCGGTTCGGCTGGGGCCAACGTCCTGACTTTC.

On this clonotype itself: One end of the junction does not line up with germline, which may come from a read error. The chain couples TRBV7-7 to TRBJ2-5; 9 nucleotides match TRBD1. The CDR3 has 14 residues. The germline V gene has CDR1 SSHAT and CDR2 FNYEAQ (reference sequence). The CDR3 DNA is TGTGCTAGCAGCAGCGACAGGGGGTCGGAGACCCAGTACTTC. Encoded protein: CASSSDRGSETQYF.

With regard to this clonotype: One end of the junction is discordant with germline, which a read error may explain. This chain joins TRBV29-1 and TRBJ2-4, with 7 bases identical to TRBD2. The CDR3 has 13 residues. In germline, CDR1 is SQVTM, CDR2 ANQGSEA. CDR3 bases: TGCAGCGTTGAGCCGGGAGGAGAAAACATTCGGTACTTC. It encodes CSVEPGGENIRYF.

There are a few counts of this clonotype. The V gene is TRBV10-2, the J gene TRBJ1-5; TRBD1 matches at 8 bases. Germline V gives CDR1 WSHSY, CDR2 SAAADI. The CDR3 covers 17 residues. Unmatched junction bases numbered 12, after V lost 8 bases and J lost 0 bases. CDR3 sequence (DNA): TGCGCCAGCTGGGCCCCCGACAGGGGAGGTAGCAATCAGCCCCAGCATTTT. It specifies CASWAPDRGGSNQPQHF.

This chain links TRBV29-1 with TRBJ2-5, with D possibly matching TRBD1 (6 bases). The V gene lost 4 bases and the J gene lost 3 bases, with 6 bases spanning the gap. Germline loops: CDR1 SQVTM, CDR2 ANQGSEA. This CDR3 contains 11 residues. In DNA, the CDR3 is TGCAGCGTTGGACAGGAAGAGACCCAGTACTTC. Protein sequence: CSVGQEETQYF.

The chain links TRBV20-1 to TRBJ2-2; tentatively, D is TRBD1 (6 bases). The CDR3 length is 13 residues. Trimming cost V 1 base and J 7 bases, with 10 bases left between them. Germline CDR1 DFQATT, CDR2 SNEGSKA (reference sequence). CDR3 in DNA: TGCAGTGCTAGAGTCCCAGGGGTCGGGGAGCTGTTTTTT. This translates into CSARVPGVGELFF.

The V and J genes are TRBV27 and TRBJ1-4; TRBD1 might be the D (6 bases). The CDR3 extends over 15 amino acids. Germline CDR1 reads MNHEY; CDR2 reads SMNVEV (reference sequence). Between the trimmed V and J ends, which lost 4 bases and 5 bases, there was a span of 14 bases. In DNA form, the CDR3 reads TGTGCCAGCAGTTCCACCGGGGGGGCAAATGAAAAACTGTTTTTT. Translation gives CASSSTGGANEKLFF. The whole variable domain, filled in from reference TRBV27 and TRBJ1-4, reads EAQVTQNPRYLITVTGKKLTVTCSQNMNHEYMSWYRQDPGLGLRQIYYSMNVEVTDKGDVPEGYKVSRKEKRNFPLILESPSPNQTSLYFCASSSTGGANEKLFFGSGTQLSVL.